Here is one T cell receptor beta chain with its context. This clonotype showed up just a few times. Its antigen remains unidentified. Base qualities are missing; no much larger clone stands one base away. What this sample's time point label stands for: patch test 1, 2 weeks after DPC sensitization. According to the study, the label for this sample's treatment or condition signals: therapeutic diphenylcyclopropenone sensitization with weekly scalp DPC. Blood at each patch-test visit was drawn before the patch test was applied. Patients were considered eligible if aged 18 to 70, diagnosed with alopecia and deemed suitable for DPC therapy, and patients were excluded if pregnant. Total RNA was extracted from unfractionated whole blood collected in Tempus Blood RNA tubes. This entry belongs to a study of human T cells and chemical hapten exposure (dated by TCRdb to about 2021). About the study as a whole: For sensitization, 2% DPC in acetone was applied to a 2 cm by 2 cm area of upper inner arm skin. Throughout the study period of 20 to 25 weeks, patients also received therapeutic DPC doses to the scalp every week. Patch testing was performed on the upper back with Finn chambers containing 0.01% DPC, and the patch tests were scored after 6 days according to International Contact Dermatitis Research Group standards. Blood samples were taken from patients before sensitization (week 0) and then at 2, 6 and about 24 weeks after DPC sensitization. In alopecia patients, the study followed how the peripheral blood TCR repertoire changed in vivo over primary and secondary sensitization to diphenylcyclopropenone (DPC), a hapten. The libraries were sequenced as a pool, and the TCR yield per sample differed mostly because of small variations in library volumes within the pool. Blood for TCR sequencing was provided by twenty-nine alopecia patients at one to four time points (pre-sensitization, 2, 6 and 24 weeks). Most of the patients in the cohort were female, and the cohort covered alopecia areata with under or over 50% scalp involvement, alopecia totalis and alopecia universalis. Summary of the overall study and its limitations: Patch test score correlated positively with the number of PT1 expanded TCRs, reaching significance at thresholds 8, 16 and 32 but not at 4. After repeated subsampling, changes were observed in the strength of the expansion versus patch-test correlation and in the threshold at which the correlation became significant. Significantly more large CDR3 similarity clusters were formed by expanded TCRs than by pre-sensitization or healthy control sets, consistent with antigen-driven responses. All patients had alopecia, a presumed autoimmune disease, so their immune response might differ from that of healthy individuals. The number of TCRs above 1 in 1000 frequency did not change with DPC sensitization; there was no evidence of global repertoire structure alterations.

The method behind the library was RACE. These reads were obtained on a NextSeq 500. During library preparation, unique molecular identifiers were attached to individual cDNA molecules so that TCRs could be counted in a quantitative, reproducible way. From each blood RNA sample, both TCR alpha and TCR beta chains were sequenced. Turning to the authors' computational methods: Samples had a median of roughly 98,000 TCRs, with a range from roughly 23,224 to 700,000. V, J and CDR3 annotation of the TCR reads was carried out using the Decombinator software suite. Every sample was subsampled to the same number of TCRs (28,000) for the PS versus PT1 abundance plots. TCRs were defined as expanded if absent before sensitization and observed at least eight times at the 2-week time point. TCRdb took the public reads, trimmed them with fastp at Q25, ran MiXCR for clone calling and kept in-frame beta chains. Entries that share a CDR3 protein sequence are merged under the most common genes and DNA. What appears here as the V and J calls and clone size reflects TCRdb's work, not the paper's. The sample table lists 100,000 or so distinct CDR3 sequences, roughly a tenth of them with a count of one. Roughly 2.2% of the sample belongs to the ten largest clones.

The germline V gene gives CDR1 as KGHDR and CDR2 as SFDVKD. The CDR3 runs 15 residues from the cysteine to the phenylalanine. The kept DNA is CDR3 alone, 45 bases in frame from the first base. V is pruned by 4 bases and J by 5 bases, leaving 7 bases of the junction without a gene match. The receptor was isolated from a man aged 40-50 years with alopecia areata. Some clones in this sample may be carry-over from other donors' samples. Source: whole blood, taken in connection with sensitization to the hapten diphenylcyclopropenone (DPC). The chain links TRBV24-1 with TRBJ2-4, with 7 junctional bases fitting TRBD2. The DNA reads TGTGCCACCAGTGACCCGCTAGCGGCACAAAACATTCAGTACTTC. Protein translation: CATSDPLAAQNIQYF.